This T cell receptor beta chain was captured by sequencing in a study of blood T cells in healthy people across ages. Study findings and constraints: Greater diversity and more naive CD4+ cells were seen in long-lived donors than in aged donors. A strong correlation was seen between TCR beta diversity and naive T cell percentage.

Primers used in a second PCR of roughly 6 to 11 cycles were a sample-barcoded 5' primer and a J-beta primer mix. TCRdb fed the 5' RACE reads into MiXCR, producing one record per CDR3 protein. The table lists about 1.6 million distinct CDR3 sequences, about 31% of them singletons. This clonotype was seen only once. Its antigen remains unidentified. V was clipped by 5 bases and J by 5 bases; unmatched bases: 6. Germline CDR1 reads SNHLY; CDR2 reads FYNNEI. The CDR3 totals 16 residues. The donors, healthy Caucasians from Russia, were aged about 6 to 95. Drawn from each donor were ten milliliters of peripheral blood.

The source of this sequence is a woman aged 30 to 39 in good health. V and J are TRBV2 and TRBJ2-3; 14 bases are a match to TRBD2. The specimen was blood. The chain's CDR3 is CASSKGLAGAVDTQYF. The CDR3 DNA reads TGTGCCAGCAGTAAGGGACTAGCGGGAGCCGTAGATACGCAGTATTTT.